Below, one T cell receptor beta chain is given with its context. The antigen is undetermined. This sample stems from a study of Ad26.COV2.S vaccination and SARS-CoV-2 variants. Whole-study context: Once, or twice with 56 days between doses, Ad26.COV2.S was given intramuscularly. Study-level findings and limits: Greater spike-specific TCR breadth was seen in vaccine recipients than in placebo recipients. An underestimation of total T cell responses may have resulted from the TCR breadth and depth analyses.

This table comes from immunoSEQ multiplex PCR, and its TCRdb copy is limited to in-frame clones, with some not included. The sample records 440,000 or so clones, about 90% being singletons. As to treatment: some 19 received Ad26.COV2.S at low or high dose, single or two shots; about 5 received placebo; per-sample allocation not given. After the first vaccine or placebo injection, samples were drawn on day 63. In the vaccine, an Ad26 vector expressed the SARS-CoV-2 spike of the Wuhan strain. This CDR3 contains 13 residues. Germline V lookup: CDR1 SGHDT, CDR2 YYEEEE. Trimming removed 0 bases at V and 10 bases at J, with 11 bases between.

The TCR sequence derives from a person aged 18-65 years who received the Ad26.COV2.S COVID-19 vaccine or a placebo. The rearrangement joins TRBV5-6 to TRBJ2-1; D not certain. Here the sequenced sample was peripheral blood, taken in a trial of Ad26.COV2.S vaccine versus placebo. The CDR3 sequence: CASSLVQDPEQFF. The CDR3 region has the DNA TGTGCCAGCAGCTTGGTTCAGGACCCGGAGCAGTTCTTC.